A selection of T cell receptor beta chains follows, all from one sample in a study of OX40 agonist ivuxolimab in advanced cancers. The assay was immunoSEQ multiplex PCR, and TCRdb's table has in-frame clones only and misses some. The top ten hold approximately 13% of the sample, which has about 58,000 clones, about nine tenths seen once. Material: CD4+ or CD8+ T cells sorted from blood, obtained in a trial of the OX40 agonist ivuxolimab. All receptors derive from an adult with an advanced solid tumor such as melanoma, head and neck, liver or kidney cancer. The conserved cysteine and the conserved F or W are not part of the CDR3 here. Rows may omit the clone size; those that give it use once, few, many or a size class.

J gene,clone size,V gene,CDR3 protein
TRBJ2-2,.,TRBV9,ASSAGGAGELF
TRBJ2-7,.,TRBV2,ASTPRGVYEQY
TRBJ2-2,.,TRBV4-2,ASRSLGLAASFYTGELF
TRBJ1-5,.,TRBV27,ASRESSNQPQH
TRBJ1-1,.,TRBV9,ASTLGDRVGQAF
TRBJ2-7,.,TRBV5-4,ASSLDGPPYEQY
TRBJ2-6,.,TRBV7-8,ASSQRRGGTGSFSGANVLT
TRBJ1-1,.,TRBV6-5,ASSYFRGRTEAF
TRBJ1-2,few,TRBV7-2,ASSFPGYGYT
TRBJ2-5,once,TRBV29-1,SVDRRGSLETQY
TRBJ1-1,.,TRBV7-6,ASSLTTGDTEAF
TRBJ2-1,.,TRBV29-1,SVESAANEQF
TRBJ1-5,.,TRBV27,ASSVGRGQLQPQH
TRBJ2-1,.,TRBV11-1,ASSLDGPLAGAYNEQF
TRBJ2-1,once,TRBV5-6,ASSETSGPPYNEQF
TRBJ1-3,.,TRBV9,ASSPGFTGNTIY
TRBJ1-2,.,TRBV4-1,ASSPGQLYGYT
TRBJ1-3,.,TRBV7-9,ASSPTEFGNTIY
TRBJ2-3,.,TRBV27,ASSLMVPLLAYTDTQY
TRBJ2-2,.,TRBV28,ASSPITSTGELF
TRBJ2-1,.,TRBV5-4,ASYLSSGRKRSAYNEQF
TRBJ2-2,.,TRBV5-5,ASSYSWTGSVGELF
TRBJ2-7,.,TRBV11-2,ASSLGSGGSYEQY
TRBJ2-2,.,TRBV6-4,ASSEHTTGELF
TRBJ1-1,once,TRBV15,ATSREAGSGTEAF
TRBJ1-5,.,TRBV2,ASSAGQGGQPQH
TRBJ2-3,many,TRBV13,ASTPPGGDTQY
TRBJ1-1,.,TRBV15,ATSRDLFLTEAF
TRBJ1-5,.,TRBV6-5,ASSTQGISNQPQH
TRBJ2-1,.,TRBV5-6,ASVSREYNEQF
TRBJ2-6,.,TRBV13,ASSLGGLRPSGANVLT
TRBJ2-1,.,TRBV4-1,ASSQVGAEPDEQF
TRBJ2-1,.,TRBV27,ASSYSAGGLNEQF
TRBJ1-2,.,TRBV7-8,ASSSSGTRFFGYT
TRBJ2-3,.,TRBV2,ASGGTSETDTQY
TRBJ2-3,.,TRBV29-1,SAAQLADSTDTQY
TRBJ2-1,.,TRBV27,ASSAGTSRNEQF
TRBJ2-2,.,TRBV29-1,SVVAEGNTGELF
TRBJ2-7,.,TRBV28,ASSSIRGLSEQY
TRBJ2-3,.,TRBV27,ASSLTNLGESPQY